This is a list of T cell receptor beta chains from one sample in a study of cytomegalovirus exposure and HLA in healthy donors. This table comes from immunoSEQ multiplex PCR, and its TCRdb copy is limited to in-frame clones, with some not included. The sample includes about 140,000 clones, roughly four fifths seen only once; the top ten take around 3.9%. The sample consisted of PBMCs. Receptors were obtained from a man in his forties in good health and CMV-seropositive. Both conserved end residues are part of each CDR3. A D gene is named only where the DNA matches it firmly. Not all rows give a size; the values are once, few, many and, for expanded clones, a class.

cdr3_nt: TGTGCCAGCAGCCCGCGGACGGACAGGGAGAGGTCCGGGGAGCTGTTTTTT
cdr3_aa: CASSPRTDRERSGELFF
d_call: TRBD1
j_call: TRBJ2-2
v_call: TRBV7-8
cdr3_length: 17
clone_size: -

cdr3_nt: TGTGCCAGCAGCACCCGACTAGTAGCCTACAATGAGCAGTTCTTC
cdr3_aa: CASSTRLVAYNEQFF
d_call: -
j_call: TRBJ2-1
v_call: TRBV7-9
cdr3_length: 15
clone_size: -

cdr3_nt: TGTGCCAGCAGTGACCATGGACAGTCGCCTGAGCAGTTCTTC
cdr3_aa: CASSDHGQSPEQFF
d_call: -
j_call: TRBJ2-1
v_call: TRBV6-4
cdr3_length: 14
clone_size: -

cdr3_nt: TGTGCCAGCACCCCAACAGCGGGGGGTAACTATGGCTACACCTTC
cdr3_aa: CASTPTAGGNYGYTF
d_call: -
j_call: TRBJ1-2
v_call: TRBV27
cdr3_length: 15
clone_size: -

cdr3_nt: TGCAGCGTTGATTTACTAGCTATTCCCTACAATGAGCAGTTCTTC
cdr3_aa: CSVDLLAIPYNEQFF
d_call: -
j_call: TRBJ2-1
v_call: TRBV29-1
cdr3_length: 15
clone_size: -

cdr3_nt: TGTGCCAGCAGTGAGGACAGGGGGGCTGAAGCTTTCTTT
cdr3_aa: CASSEDRGAEAFF
d_call: TRBD1
j_call: TRBJ1-1
v_call: TRBV2
cdr3_length: 13
clone_size: -

cdr3_nt: TGTGCCAGCAGCCGGACAGGGAACACTGAAGCTTTCTTT
cdr3_aa: CASSRTGNTEAFF
d_call: TRBD1
j_call: TRBJ1-1
v_call: TRBV5-4
cdr3_length: 13
clone_size: -

cdr3_nt: TGTGCCAGCAGCTTGGTTGTCAGACTCAATCAGCCCCAGCATTTT
cdr3_aa: CASSLVVRLNQPQHF
d_call: -
j_call: TRBJ1-5
v_call: TRBV5-6
cdr3_length: 15
clone_size: -

cdr3_nt: TGTGCCTGTACCGGGACAGATAATTACGAGCAGTACTTC
cdr3_aa: CACTGTDNYEQYF
d_call: TRBD1
j_call: TRBJ2-7
v_call: TRBV30
cdr3_length: 13
clone_size: -

cdr3_nt: TGTGCCAGCAGCATTCGGACAGACTTTGGGGAGCAGTTCTTC
cdr3_aa: CASSIRTDFGEQFF
d_call: -
j_call: TRBJ2-1
v_call: TRBV9
cdr3_length: 14
clone_size: once

cdr3_nt: TGTGCCAGCAGCCACAGTGATCAGCCCCAGCATTTT
cdr3_aa: CASSHSDQPQHF
d_call: -
j_call: TRBJ1-5
v_call: TRBV5-6
cdr3_length: 12
clone_size: -

cdr3_nt: TGTGCCAGCAGTGTCCGGGGAAGCTCCTACGAGCAGTACTTC
cdr3_aa: CASSVRGSSYEQYF
d_call: -
j_call: TRBJ2-7
v_call: TRBV6-1
cdr3_length: 14
clone_size: -

cdr3_nt: TGTGCCAGCAGTCTCGAGTTTCTTTCACCCCTCCACTTT
cdr3_aa: CASSLEFLSPLHF
d_call: -
j_call: TRBJ1-6
v_call: TRBV25-1
cdr3_length: 13
clone_size: -

cdr3_nt: TGTGCCAGCAGCCCGTCGGGGTACCACAATGAGCAGTTCTTC
cdr3_aa: CASSPSGYHNEQFF
d_call: -
j_call: TRBJ2-1
v_call: TRBV5-5
cdr3_length: 14
clone_size: -

cdr3_nt: TGTGCCAGCAGGGACAGGGGGCGGGAGCAGTACTTC
cdr3_aa: CASRDRGREQYF
d_call: TRBD1
j_call: TRBJ2-7
v_call: TRBV6-5
cdr3_length: 12
clone_size: -

cdr3_nt: TGCGCCAGCAGCTTGGAGTCAGGGGCTAGCCACAATGAGCAGTTCTTC
cdr3_aa: CASSLESGASHNEQFF
d_call: -
j_call: TRBJ2-1
v_call: TRBV5-1
cdr3_length: 16
clone_size: -

cdr3_nt: TGTGCCAGCAGCTTAGTTTTGCGGGGCGACGAGCAGTACTTC
cdr3_aa: CASSLVLRGDEQYF
d_call: -
j_call: TRBJ2-7
v_call: TRBV7-6
cdr3_length: 14
clone_size: -

cdr3_nt: TGTGCCAGTAGTCCCCCAGGAGGCGGCTCCGAGCAGTACTTC
cdr3_aa: CASSPPGGGSEQYF
d_call: -
j_call: TRBJ2-7
v_call: TRBV19
cdr3_length: 14
clone_size: -

cdr3_nt: TGCGCCAGCAGCCAAGATCCCAGGCAGGGGCCGGGCGAGCAGTACTTC
cdr3_aa: CASSQDPRQGPGEQYF
d_call: -
j_call: TRBJ2-7
v_call: TRBV4-3
cdr3_length: 16
clone_size: once

cdr3_nt: TGTGCCAGCAACTCGCTCGCGGGACAGAACTATGGCTACACCTTC
cdr3_aa: CASNSLAGQNYGYTF
d_call: TRBD1
j_call: TRBJ1-2
v_call: TRBV6-5
cdr3_length: 15
clone_size: -

cdr3_nt: TGTGCCAGCAGTACACGACTAGCGGGCGGCACTAGGGAGACCCAGTACTTC
cdr3_aa: CASSTRLAGGTRETQYF
d_call: TRBD2
j_call: TRBJ2-5
v_call: TRBV27
cdr3_length: 17
clone_size: -